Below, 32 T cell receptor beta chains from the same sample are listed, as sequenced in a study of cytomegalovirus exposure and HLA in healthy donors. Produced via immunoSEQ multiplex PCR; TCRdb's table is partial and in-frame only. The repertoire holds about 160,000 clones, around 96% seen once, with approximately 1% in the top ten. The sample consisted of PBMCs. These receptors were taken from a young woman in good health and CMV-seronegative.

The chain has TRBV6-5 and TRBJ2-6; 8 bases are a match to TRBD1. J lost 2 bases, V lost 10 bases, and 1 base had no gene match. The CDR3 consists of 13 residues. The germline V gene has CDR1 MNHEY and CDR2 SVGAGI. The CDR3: CATRGPGANVLTF. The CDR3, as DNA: TGTGCCACCAGGGGGCCTGGGGCCAACGTCCTGACTTTC.

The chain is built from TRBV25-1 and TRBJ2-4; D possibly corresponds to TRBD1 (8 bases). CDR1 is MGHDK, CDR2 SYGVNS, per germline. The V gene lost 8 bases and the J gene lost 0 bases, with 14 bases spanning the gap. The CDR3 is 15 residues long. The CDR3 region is CASRTGRGAKNIQYF. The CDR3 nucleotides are TGTGCCAGCCGGACAGGGAGGGGAGCCAAAAACATTCAGTACTTC.

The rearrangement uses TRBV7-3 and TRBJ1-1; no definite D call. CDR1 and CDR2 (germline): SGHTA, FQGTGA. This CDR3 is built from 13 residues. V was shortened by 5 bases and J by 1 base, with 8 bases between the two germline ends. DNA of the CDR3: TGTGCCAGCAGCCTAGTGGGGAACACTGAAGCTTTCTTT. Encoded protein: CASSLVGNTEAFF.

CDR3 in DNA: TGTGCCATCAGCGGACAGGGCCAAGAGACCCAGTACTTC. Translated: CAISGQGQETQYF. The V call is TRBV10-3, the J call TRBJ2-5, with TRBD1 matching over 8 bases. This CDR3 contains 13 residues. Unmatched junction bases numbered 1, after V lost 6 bases and J lost 1 base. In germline, CDR1 is ENHRY, CDR2 SYGVKD.

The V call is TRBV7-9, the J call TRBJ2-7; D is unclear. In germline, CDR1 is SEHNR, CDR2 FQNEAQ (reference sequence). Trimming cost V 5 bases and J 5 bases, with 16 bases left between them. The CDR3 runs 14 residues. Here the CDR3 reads CASSPGSAAHEQYF. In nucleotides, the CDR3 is TGTGCCAGCAGCCCCGGGTCGGCCGCCCACGAGCAGTACTTC.

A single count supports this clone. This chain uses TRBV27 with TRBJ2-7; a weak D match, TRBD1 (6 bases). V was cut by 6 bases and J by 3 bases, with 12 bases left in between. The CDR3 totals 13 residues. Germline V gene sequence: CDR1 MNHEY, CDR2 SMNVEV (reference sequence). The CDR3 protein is CASRYKQGYEQYF. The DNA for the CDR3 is TGTGCCAGCAGATACAAACAGGGCTACGAGCAGTACTTC.

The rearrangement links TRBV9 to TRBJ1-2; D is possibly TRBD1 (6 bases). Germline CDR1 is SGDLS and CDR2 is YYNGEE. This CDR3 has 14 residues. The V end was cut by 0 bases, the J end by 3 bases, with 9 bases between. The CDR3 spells CASSVVQGHYGYTF. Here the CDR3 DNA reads TGTGCCAGCAGCGTAGTACAGGGCCACTATGGCTACACCTTC. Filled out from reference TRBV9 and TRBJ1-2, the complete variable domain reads DSGVTQTPKHLITATGQRVTLRCSPRSGDLSVYWYQQSLDQGLQFLIQYYNGEERAKGNILERFSAQQFPDLHSELNLSSLELGDSALYFCASSVVQGHYGYTFGSGTRLTVV.

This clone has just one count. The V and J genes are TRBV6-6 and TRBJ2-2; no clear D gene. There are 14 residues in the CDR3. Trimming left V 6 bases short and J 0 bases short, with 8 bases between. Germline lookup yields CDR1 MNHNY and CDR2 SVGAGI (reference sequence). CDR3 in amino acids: CASRMSANTGELFF. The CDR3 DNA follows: TGTGCCAGCAGGATGAGCGCGAACACCGGGGAGCTGTTTTTT.

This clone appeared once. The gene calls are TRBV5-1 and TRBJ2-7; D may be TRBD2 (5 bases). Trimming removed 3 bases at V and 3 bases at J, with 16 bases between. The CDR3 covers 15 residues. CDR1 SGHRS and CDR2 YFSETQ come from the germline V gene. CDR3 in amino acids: CASSSEPGNHYEQYF. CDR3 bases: TGCGCCAGCAGCTCGGAACCCGGGAATCACTACGAGCAGTACTTC.

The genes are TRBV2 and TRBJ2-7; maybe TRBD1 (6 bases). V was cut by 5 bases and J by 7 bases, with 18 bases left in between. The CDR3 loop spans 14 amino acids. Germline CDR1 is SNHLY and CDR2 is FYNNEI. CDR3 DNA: TGTGCCAGCAGTTTGGGGGCAGATAGCCTAGAGCAGTACTTC. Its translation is CASSLGADSLEQYF. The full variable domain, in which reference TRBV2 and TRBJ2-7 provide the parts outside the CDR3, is EPEVTQTPSHQVTQMGQEVILRCVPISNHLYFYWYRQILGQKVEFLVSFYNNEISEKSEIFDDQFSVERPDGSNFTLKIRSTKLEDSAMYFCASSLGADSLEQYFGPGTRLTVT.

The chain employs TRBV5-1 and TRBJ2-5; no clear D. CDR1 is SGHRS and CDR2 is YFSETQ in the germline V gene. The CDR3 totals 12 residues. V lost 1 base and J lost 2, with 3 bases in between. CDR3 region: CASSLTQETQYF. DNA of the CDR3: TGCGCCAGCAGCTTGACTCAAGAGACCCAGTACTTC.

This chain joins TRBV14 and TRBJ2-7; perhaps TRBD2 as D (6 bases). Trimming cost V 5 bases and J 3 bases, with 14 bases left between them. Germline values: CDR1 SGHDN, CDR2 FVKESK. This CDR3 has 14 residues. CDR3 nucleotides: TGTGCCAGCAGCTTAGGGGACTTGAGCTACGAGCAGTACTTC. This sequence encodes CASSLGDLSYEQYF. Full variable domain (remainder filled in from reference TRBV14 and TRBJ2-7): EAGVTQFPSHSVIEKGQTVTLRCDPISGHDNLYWYRRVMGKEIKFLLHFVKESKQDESGMPNNRFLAERTGGTYSTLKVQPAELEDSGVYFCASSLGDLSYEQYFGPGTRLTVT.

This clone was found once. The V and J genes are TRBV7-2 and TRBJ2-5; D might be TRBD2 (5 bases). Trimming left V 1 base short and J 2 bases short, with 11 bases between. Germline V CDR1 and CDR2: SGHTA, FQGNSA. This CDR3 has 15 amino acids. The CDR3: CASSLVRRTQETQYF. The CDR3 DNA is TGTGCCAGCAGCTTAGTTAGGCGGACTCAAGAGACCCAGTACTTC.

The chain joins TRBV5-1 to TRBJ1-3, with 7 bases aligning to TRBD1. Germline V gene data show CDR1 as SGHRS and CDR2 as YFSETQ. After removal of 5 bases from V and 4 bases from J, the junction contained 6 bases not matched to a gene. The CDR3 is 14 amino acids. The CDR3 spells CASRQGQRGNTIYF. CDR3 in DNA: TGCGCCAGCAGACAGGGACAGAGAGGAAACACCATATATTTT.

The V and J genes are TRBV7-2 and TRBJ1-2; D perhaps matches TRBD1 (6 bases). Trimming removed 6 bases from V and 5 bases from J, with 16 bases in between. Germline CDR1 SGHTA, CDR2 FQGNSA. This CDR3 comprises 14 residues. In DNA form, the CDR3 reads TGTGCCAGCAGTGAAATGGGACACGCTTATGGCTACACCTTC. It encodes CASSEMGHAYGYTF.

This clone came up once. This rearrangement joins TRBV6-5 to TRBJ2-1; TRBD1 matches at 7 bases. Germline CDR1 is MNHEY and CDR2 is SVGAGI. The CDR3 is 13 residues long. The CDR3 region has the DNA TGTGCATCAGGGGAGAGGGGGCGCAATGAGCAGTTCTTC. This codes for CASGERGRNEQFF.

Here the CDR3 DNA reads TGCGCCAGCAGTATATCCGACACAGGGGCCACTGAAGCTTTCTTT. It codes for CASSISDTGATEAFF. The chain couples TRBV5-1 to TRBJ1-1; TRBD1 aligns across 7 bases. This CDR3 spans 15 amino acids. V lost 5 bases, J lost 4 bases, and 11 bases stayed unmatched. Germline CDR1 is SGHRS and CDR2 is YFSETQ.

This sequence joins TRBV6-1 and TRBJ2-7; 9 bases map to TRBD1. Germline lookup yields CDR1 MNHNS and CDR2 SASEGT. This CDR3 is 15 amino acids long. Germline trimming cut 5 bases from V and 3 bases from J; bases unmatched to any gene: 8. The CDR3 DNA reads TGTGCCAGCAGTCCTTACGGGACAGGGAACTACGAGCAGTACTTC. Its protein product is CASSPYGTGNYEQYF.

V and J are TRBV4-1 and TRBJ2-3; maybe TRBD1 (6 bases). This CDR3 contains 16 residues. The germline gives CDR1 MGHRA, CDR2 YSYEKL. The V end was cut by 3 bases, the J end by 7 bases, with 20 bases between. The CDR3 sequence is CASSQNSGTTTYTQYF. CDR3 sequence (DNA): TGCGCCAGCAGCCAGAACTCCGGGACAACCACGTATACGCAGTATTTT.

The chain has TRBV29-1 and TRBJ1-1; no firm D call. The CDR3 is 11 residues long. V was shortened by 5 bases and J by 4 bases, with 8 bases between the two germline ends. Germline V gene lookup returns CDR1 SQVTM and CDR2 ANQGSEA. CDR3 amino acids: CSVREGTEAFF. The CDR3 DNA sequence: TGCAGCGTTCGGGAGGGCACTGAAGCTTTCTTT.

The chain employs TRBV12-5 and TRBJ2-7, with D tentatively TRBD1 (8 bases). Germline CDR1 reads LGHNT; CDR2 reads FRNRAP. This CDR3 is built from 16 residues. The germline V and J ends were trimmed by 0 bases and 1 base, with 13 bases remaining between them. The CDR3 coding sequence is TGTGCTAGTGGTTTGGTACAGGGGGAGGGTTCCTACGAGCAGTACTTC. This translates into CASGLVQGEGSYEQYF.

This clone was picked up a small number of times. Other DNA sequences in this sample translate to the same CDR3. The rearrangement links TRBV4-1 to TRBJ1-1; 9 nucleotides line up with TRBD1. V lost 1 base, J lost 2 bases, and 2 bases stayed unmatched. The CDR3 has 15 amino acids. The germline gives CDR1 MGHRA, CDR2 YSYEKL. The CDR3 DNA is TGCGCCAGCAGCCAAGTCACAGGGGGCAACACTGAAGCTTTCTTT. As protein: CASSQVTGGNTEAFF.

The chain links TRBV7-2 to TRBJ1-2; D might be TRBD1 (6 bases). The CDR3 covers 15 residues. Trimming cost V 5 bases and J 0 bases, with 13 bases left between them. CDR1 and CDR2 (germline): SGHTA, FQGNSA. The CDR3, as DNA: TGTGCCAGCAGCAATAGACAGGAAACTAACTATGGCTACACCTTC. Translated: CASSNRQETNYGYTF.

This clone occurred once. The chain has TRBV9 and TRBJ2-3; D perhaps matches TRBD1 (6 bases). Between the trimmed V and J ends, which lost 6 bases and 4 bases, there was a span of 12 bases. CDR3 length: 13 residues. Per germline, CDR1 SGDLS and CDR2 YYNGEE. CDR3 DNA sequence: TGTGCCAGCAACCCAAAGGGGGCAGATACGCAGTATTTT. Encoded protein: CASNPKGADTQYF.

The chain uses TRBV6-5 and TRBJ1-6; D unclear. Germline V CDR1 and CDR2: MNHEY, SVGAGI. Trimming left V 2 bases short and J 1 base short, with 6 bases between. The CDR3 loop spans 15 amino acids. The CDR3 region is CASSYAESYNSPLHF. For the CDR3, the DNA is TGTGCCAGCAGTTACGCTGAGTCCTATAATTCACCCCTCCACTTT.

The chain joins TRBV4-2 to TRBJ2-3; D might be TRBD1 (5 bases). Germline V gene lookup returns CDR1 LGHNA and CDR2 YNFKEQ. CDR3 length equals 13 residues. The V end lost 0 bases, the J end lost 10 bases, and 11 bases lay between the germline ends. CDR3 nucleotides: TGTGCCAGCAGCCAAGAGGGGCCTCCGGCGCAGTATTTT. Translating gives CASSQEGPPAQYF.

The DNA of the CDR3 is TGTGCCAGCAGCCCTTCGGGGACACCGTACGAGCAGTACTTC. It translates to CASSPSGTPYEQYF. The chain couples TRBV4-2 to TRBJ2-7, with D possibly being TRBD1 (6 bases). The CDR3 runs to 14 residues. The V gene's germline CDR1 is LGHNA and CDR2 YNFKEQ. V lost 4 bases and J lost 4, with 14 bases in between.

CDR3 sequence reads: CASSYGGSQPQHF. The CDR3 DNA reads TGTGCCAGCAGTTACGGGGGGAGTCAGCCCCAGCATTTT. This chain joins TRBV6-6 and TRBJ1-5; tentatively, D is TRBD1 (5 bases). The CDR3 covers 13 residues. Germline CDR1 and CDR2: MNHNY and SVGAGI (reference sequence). Deletions cut 2 bases from V and 6 bases from J, with 8 bases between.

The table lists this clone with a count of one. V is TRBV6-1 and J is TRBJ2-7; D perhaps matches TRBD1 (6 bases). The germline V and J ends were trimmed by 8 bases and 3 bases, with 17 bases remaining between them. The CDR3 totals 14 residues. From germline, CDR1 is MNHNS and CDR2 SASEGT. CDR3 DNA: TGTGCCAGCCGACTCCGGGACACCCTCTACGAGCAGTACTTC. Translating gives CASRLRDTLYEQYF.

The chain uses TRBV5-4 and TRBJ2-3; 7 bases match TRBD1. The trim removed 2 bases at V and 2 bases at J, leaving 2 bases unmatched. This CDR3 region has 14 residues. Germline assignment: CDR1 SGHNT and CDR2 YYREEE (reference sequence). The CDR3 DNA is TGTGCCAGCAGCTTCGGGACAGACACAGATACGCAGTATTTT. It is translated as CASSFGTDTDTQYF.

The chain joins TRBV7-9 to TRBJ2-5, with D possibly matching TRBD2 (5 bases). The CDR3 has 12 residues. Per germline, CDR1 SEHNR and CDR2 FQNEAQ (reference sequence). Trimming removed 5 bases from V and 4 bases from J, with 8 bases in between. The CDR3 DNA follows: TGTGCCAGCAGCCCGACTATAGAGACCCAGTACTTC. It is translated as CASSPTIETQYF. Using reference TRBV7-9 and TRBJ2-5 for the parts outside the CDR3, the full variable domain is DTGVSQNPRHKITKRGQNVTFRCDPISEHNRLYWYRQTLGQGPEFLTYFQNEAQLEKSRLLSDRFSAERPKGSFSTLEIQRTEQGDSAMYLCASSPTIETQYFGPGTRLLVL.

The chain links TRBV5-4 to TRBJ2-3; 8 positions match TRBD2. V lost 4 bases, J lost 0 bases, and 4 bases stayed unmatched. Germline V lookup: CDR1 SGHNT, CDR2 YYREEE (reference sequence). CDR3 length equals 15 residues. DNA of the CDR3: TGTGCCAGCAGCCGCAGCGGGGGAAGCACAGATACGCAGTATTTT. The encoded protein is CASSRSGGSTDTQYF.